Listed here is a single T cell receptor beta chain. Its specificity is not known. The data were produced by immunoSEQ multiplex PCR, yet TCRdb's version contains in-frame clones alone and is incomplete. Of approximately 2,300,000 clones in the sample, 85% to 95% were seen once. These data come from a study of shared clonotypes between healthy human individuals. Study-wide results and caveats: Clonotype sharing across a handful of donors was observed for approximately 5% of naive CD4 clonotypes. Shared clonotypes across all four donors exceeded non-shared ones in generation probability.

V lost 5 bases to trimming and J lost 4 bases, with 14 bases between them. Per germline, CDR1 MNHEY and CDR2 SVGAGI. This CDR3 comprises 14 residues. The specimen was naive CD4+ T cells from PBMCs. Regarding subset: CD45RA+ positively selected. The V call is TRBV6-5, the J call TRBJ1-1; no clear D gene. This TCR was recovered from a man between 18 and 29 years old in good health. Some clones in this sample may be carry-over from other donors' samples. DNA for the CDR3: TGTGCCAGCAGTAGGACGGAATTGAGCACTGAAGCTTTCTTT. It is translated as CASSRTELSTEAFF.